This T cell receptor (beta chain) originates from a study of regulatory T cells in long-lasting Graves disease. Points from the study as a whole: Persistent disease showed a preference for TRBV28, TRBJ1-2 and TRBJ2-5.

Assembly of TCR beta libraries relied on iRepertoire HTBI primers together with Arm-PCR of CDR3 regions. Using its own MiXCR run on the multiplex PCR reads, TCRdb lists one record per CDR3 protein. Here the sample spans about 560,000 distinct CDR3 sequences, roughly a sixth being singletons. There are 12 residues in the CDR3. The V gene lost 7 bases and the J gene lost 2 bases, with 7 bases spanning the gap. This clonotype occurred many times. Its matching antigen is unknown. Sample time point: newly diagnosed GD, antithyroid drugs for less than 3 months. Construction of the TCR library relied on RNA isolated from PBMCs. Investigators report Graves' disease was diagnosed under American Thyroid Association guidelines. The data also belong to a second study, concerning T cells in Graves' hyperthyroidism and ophthalmopathy. Per that study: Pregnant or lactating patients were excluded, as were those with uncontrolled infection or other autoimmune disease.

This specimen was peripheral blood mononuclear cells (PBMCs), taken at new diagnosis, from a patient treated with antithyroid drugs. The V call is TRBV12-3 or TRBV12-4, the J call TRBJ2-3; D gene unclear. This TCR derives from a man between 18 and 29 years old with Graves disease. CDR3 protein: CASTRTTDTQYF. The CDR3 bases are TGTGCCAGCACGCGTACCACAGATACGCAGTATTTT.